The rows below give T cell receptor beta chains drawn from one sample of a study of identical twins. TCRdb re-analysed the 5' RACE reads in MiXCR, keeping a single row per CDR3 protein. The data contain fewer than 350,000 distinct CDR3 sequences, under 9% of them seen just once; the ten biggest clones take up around 2.1%. The same data also went into a second study, on yellow fever vaccine responses in identical twins.

Sequences were obtained from memory (CD45RO+) T cells sorted from blood. The receptors stem from a woman aged 18-29 years in good health. Each CDR3 is given with its conserved first and last residue. A D gene is named only where the DNA matches it firmly. Size values are once, few and many counts, or a class for expanded clones, and some rows have none.

J gene,clone size,V gene,D gene,CDR3 length,CDR3 protein,CDR3 DNA
TRBJ2-5,many,TRBV9,-,13,CASSVAPQETQYF,TGTGCCAGCAGCGTGGCCCCACAAGAGACCCAGTACTTC
TRBJ2-3,few,TRBV20-1,TRBD2,17,CSARLGTSASSTDTQYF,TGCAGTGCTAGACTCGGGACTAGCGCCTCTAGCACAGATACGCAGTATTTT
TRBJ1-1,many,TRBV6-1,-,14,CASSLREQNTEAFF,TGTGCCAGCAGCCTTAGGGAGCAGAACACTGAAGCTTTCTTT
TRBJ2-1,many,TRBV6-1,-,14,CASSQLGGANEQFF,TGTGCCAGCAGTCAACTGGGGGGGGCCAATGAGCAGTTCTTC
TRBJ2-1,-,TRBV5-1,TRBD1,15,CASSLEGQGAGEQFF,TGCGCCAGCAGCTTGGAGGGACAGGGGGCGGGTGAGCAGTTCTTC
TRBJ1-1,many,TRBV7-9,-,12,CASTSGVTEAFF,TGTGCCAGCACATCGGGGGTCACTGAAGCTTTCTTT
TRBJ2-5,-,TRBV9,-,15,CASSLQWGSGETQYF,TGTGCCAGCAGCCTCCAGTGGGGTAGTGGAGAGACCCAGTACTTC
TRBJ2-3,many,TRBV7-2,-,15,CASSFRAAGTDTQYF,TGTGCCAGCAGCTTTCGAGCGGCGGGGACAGATACGCAGTATTTT
TRBJ2-2,-,TRBV6-1,-,13,CASSGGDTGELFF,TGTGCCAGCAGTGGAGGGGACACCGGGGAGCTGTTTTTT
TRBJ2-1,-,TRBV6-1,TRBD2,14,CASSEVGRNNEQFF,TGTGCCAGCAGTGAAGTCGGGAGGAACAATGAGCAGTTCTTC
TRBJ2-5,many,TRBV7-9,-,14,CASSLRTVQETQYF,TGTGCCAGCAGCTTACGGACGGTACAAGAGACCCAGTACTTC
TRBJ2-5,many,TRBV7-9,TRBD2,15,CASSFSGGPKETQYF,TGTGCCAGCAGCTTTAGCGGGGGCCCCAAAGAGACCCAGTACTTC
TRBJ1-4,few,TRBV10-2,-,15,CASSESHSNNEKLFF,TGCGCCAGCAGTGAGTCGCACAGCAATAATGAAAAACTGTTTTTT
TRBJ2-7,many,TRBV7-2,-,16,CASSLLRADLLYEQYF,TGTGCCAGCAGCTTATTAAGAGCGGACCTACTCTACGAGCAGTACTTC
TRBJ2-7,-,TRBV27,TRBD2,15,CASSPRDSGKYEQYF,TGTGCCAGCAGTCCCCGCGATAGCGGGAAGTACGAGCAGTACTTC
TRBJ2-7,many,TRBV29-1,-,12,CSVEGRRYEQYF,TGCAGCGTTGAAGGTCGCAGATACGAGCAGTACTTC
TRBJ1-2,-,TRBV7-8,TRBD1,14,CASSKRDRDSGYTF,TGTGCCAGCAGCAAAAGGGACAGGGATTCTGGCTACACCTTC
TRBJ2-3,many,TRBV2,-,16,CASSVSLQGLTDTQYF,TGTGCCAGCAGTGTCTCTCTTCAGGGACTCACAGATACGCAGTATTTT
TRBJ2-3,-,TRBV7-3,-,14,CASSLGLKGDTQYF,TGTGCCAGCAGCTTAGGGCTAAAAGGGGATACGCAGTATTTT
TRBJ1-1,many,TRBV7-9,-,14,CASSFSGGNTEAFF,TGTGCCAGCAGCTTTTCCGGGGGAAACACTGAAGCTTTCTTT
TRBJ1-1,-,TRBV29-1,-,13,CSVEGWGRGEAFF,TGCAGCGTTGAAGGGTGGGGAAGGGGTGAAGCTTTCTTT
TRBJ2-1,many,TRBV29-1,TRBD2,15,CSVRGLAGGVYEQFF,TGCAGCGTTCGTGGACTAGCGGGAGGGGTGTATGAGCAGTTCTTC
TRBJ1-5,few,TRBV4-2,TRBD1,16,CASSQEPGGGNQPQHF,TGTGCCAGCAGCCAAGAGCCAGGGGGTGGCAATCAGCCCCAGCATTTT
TRBJ2-1,few,TRBV12-3/TRBV12-4,TRBD2,13,CASMKLAGNEQFF,TGTGCCAGCATGAAACTAGCGGGGAATGAGCAGTTCTTC
TRBJ2-3,many,TRBV6-4,-,15,CASSELAGSTDTQYF,TGTGCCAGCAGTGAATTAGCCGGGAGCACAGATACGCAGTATTTT